This section outlines one T cell receptor (beta chain) sequence together with its context. Trimming cost V 0 bases and J 0 bases, with 9 bases left between them. The CDR3 length is 16 residues. The germline CDR1 and CDR2 sequences are MNHNS and SASEGT. This sample was taken from a study of T cell responses to AZD1222 COVID-19 vaccine. The data were produced by immunoSEQ multiplex PCR, yet TCRdb's version contains in-frame clones alone and is incomplete. This table has approximately 200,000 clones, around 92% appearing once. The sequence was collected from an adult in good health. Here the sequenced sample was peripheral blood, taken on day 0 of AZD1222 vaccination. The chain combines TRBV6-1 with TRBJ1-3, with D perhaps matching TRBD1 (5 bases). CDR3 sequence reads: CASSEAPDSSGNTIYF. CDR3 in DNA: TGTGCCAGCAGTGAAGCACCCGACAGCTCTGGAAACACCATATATTTT.